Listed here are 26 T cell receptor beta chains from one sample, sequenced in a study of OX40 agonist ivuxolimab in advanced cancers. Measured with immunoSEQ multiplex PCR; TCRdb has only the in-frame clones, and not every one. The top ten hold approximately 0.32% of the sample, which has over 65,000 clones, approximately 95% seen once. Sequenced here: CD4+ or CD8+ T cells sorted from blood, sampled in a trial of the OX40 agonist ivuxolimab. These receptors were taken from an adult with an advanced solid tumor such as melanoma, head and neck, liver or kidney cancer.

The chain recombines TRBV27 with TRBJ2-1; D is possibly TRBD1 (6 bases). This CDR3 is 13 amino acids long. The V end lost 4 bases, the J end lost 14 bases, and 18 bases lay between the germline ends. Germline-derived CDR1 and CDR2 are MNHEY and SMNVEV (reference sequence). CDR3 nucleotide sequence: TGTGCCAGCAGTTCCGGGACATCCCCGAAGGAGTTCTTC. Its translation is CASSSGTSPKEFF.

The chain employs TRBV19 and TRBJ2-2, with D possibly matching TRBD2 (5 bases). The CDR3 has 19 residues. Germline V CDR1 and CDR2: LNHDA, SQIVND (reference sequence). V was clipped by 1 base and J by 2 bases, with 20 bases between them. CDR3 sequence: CASSIGWGSAESNTGELFF. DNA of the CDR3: TGTGCCAGTAGTATAGGGTGGGGTAGCGCGGAGTCAAACACCGGGGAGCTGTTTTTT.

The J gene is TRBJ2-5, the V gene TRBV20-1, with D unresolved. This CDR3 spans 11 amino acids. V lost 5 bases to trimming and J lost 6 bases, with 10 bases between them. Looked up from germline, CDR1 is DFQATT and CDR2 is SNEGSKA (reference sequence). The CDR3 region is CSAPISKTQYF. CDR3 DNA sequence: TGCAGTGCTCCCATCTCAAAGACCCAGTACTTC.

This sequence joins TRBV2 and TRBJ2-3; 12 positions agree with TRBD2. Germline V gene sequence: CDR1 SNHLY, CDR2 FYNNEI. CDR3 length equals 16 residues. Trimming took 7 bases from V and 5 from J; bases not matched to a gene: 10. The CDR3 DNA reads TGTGCCAGCACCACCAGACTAGCGGGAGTGGTAGATACGCAGTATTTT. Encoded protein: CASTTRLAGVVDTQYF. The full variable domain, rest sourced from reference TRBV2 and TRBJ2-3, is EPEVTQTPSHQVTQMGQEVILRCVPISNHLYFYWYRQILGQKVEFLVSFYNNEISEKSEIFDDQFSVERPDGSNFTLKIRSTKLEDSAMYFCASTTRLAGVVDTQYFGPGTRLTVL.

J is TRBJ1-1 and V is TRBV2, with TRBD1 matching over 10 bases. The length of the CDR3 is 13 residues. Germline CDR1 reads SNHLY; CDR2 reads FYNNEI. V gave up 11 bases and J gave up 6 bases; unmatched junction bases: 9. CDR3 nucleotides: TGTGCCGGAGAGACAGGGGGCGAATCTGAAGCTTTCTTT. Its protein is CAGETGGESEAFF.

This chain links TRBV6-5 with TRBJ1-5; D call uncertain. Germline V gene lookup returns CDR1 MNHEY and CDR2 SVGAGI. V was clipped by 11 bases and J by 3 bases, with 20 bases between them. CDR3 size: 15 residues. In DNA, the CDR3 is TGTGCCTCCCGAGGAACGAGAGCCAACAATCAGCCCCAGCATTTT. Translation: CASRGTRANNQPQHF.

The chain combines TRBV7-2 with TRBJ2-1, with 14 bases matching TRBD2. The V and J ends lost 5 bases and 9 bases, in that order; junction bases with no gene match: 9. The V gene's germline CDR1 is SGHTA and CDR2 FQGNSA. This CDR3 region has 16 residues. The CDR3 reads CASSMQGTSGGGEQFF. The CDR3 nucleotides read TGTGCCAGCAGCATGCAGGGGACTAGCGGGGGCGGTGAGCAGTTCTTC.

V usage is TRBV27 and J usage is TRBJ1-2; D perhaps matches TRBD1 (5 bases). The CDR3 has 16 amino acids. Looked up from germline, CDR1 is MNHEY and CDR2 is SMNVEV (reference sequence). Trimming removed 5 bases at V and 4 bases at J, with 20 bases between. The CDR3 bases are TGTGCCAGCAGTCCACACCCCGAGGGGTCGGCCTATGGCTACACCTTC. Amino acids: CASSPHPEGSAYGYTF.

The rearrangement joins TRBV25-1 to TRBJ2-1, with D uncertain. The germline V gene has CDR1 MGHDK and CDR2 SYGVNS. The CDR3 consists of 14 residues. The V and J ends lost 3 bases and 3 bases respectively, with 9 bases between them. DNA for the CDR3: TGTGCCAGCAGTGATTTTTCGGGCTACAATGAGCAGTTCTTC. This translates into CASSDFSGYNEQFF. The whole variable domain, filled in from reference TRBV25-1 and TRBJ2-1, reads EADIYQTPRYLVIGTGKKITLECSQTMGHDKMYWYQQDPGMELHLIHYSYGVNSTEKGDLSSESTVSRIRTEHFPLTLESARPSHTSQYLCASSDFSGYNEQFFGPGTRLTVL.

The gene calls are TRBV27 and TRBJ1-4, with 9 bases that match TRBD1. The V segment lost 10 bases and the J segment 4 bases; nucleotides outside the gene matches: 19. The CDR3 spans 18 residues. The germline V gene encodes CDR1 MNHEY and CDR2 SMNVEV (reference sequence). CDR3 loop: CATSTVRTGELFNEKLFF. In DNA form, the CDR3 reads TGTGCCACCTCTACCGTCCGGACAGGGGAGTTATTTAATGAAAAACTGTTTTTT. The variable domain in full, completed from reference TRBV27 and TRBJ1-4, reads EAQVTQNPRYLITVTGKKLTVTCSQNMNHEYMSWYRQDPGLGLRQIYYSMNVEVTDKGDVPEGYKVSRKEKRNFPLILESPSPNQTSLYFCATSTVRTGELFNEKLFFGSGTQLSVL.

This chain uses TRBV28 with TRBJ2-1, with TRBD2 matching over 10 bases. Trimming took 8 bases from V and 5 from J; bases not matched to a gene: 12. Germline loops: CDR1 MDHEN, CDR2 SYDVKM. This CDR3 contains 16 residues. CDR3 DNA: TGTGCCAGCCGCAATACGTATAGCGGGAGGAACAATGAGCAGTTCTTC. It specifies CASRNTYSGRNNEQFF.

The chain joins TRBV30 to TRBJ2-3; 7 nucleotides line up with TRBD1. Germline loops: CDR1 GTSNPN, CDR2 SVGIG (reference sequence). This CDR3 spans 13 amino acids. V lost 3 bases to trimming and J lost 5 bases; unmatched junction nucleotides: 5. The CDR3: CAWRRTGLDTQYF. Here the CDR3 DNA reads TGTGCCTGGAGAAGGACAGGATTAGATACGCAGTATTTT.

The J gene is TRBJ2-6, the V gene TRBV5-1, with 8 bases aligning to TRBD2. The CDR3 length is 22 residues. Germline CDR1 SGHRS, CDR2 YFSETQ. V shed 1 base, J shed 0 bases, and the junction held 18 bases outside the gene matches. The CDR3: CASSLTTTRSGGGSSGANVLTF. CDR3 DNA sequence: TGCGCCAGCAGCTTGACCACTACCCGTTCGGGAGGGGGTAGCTCTGGGGCCAACGTCCTGACTTTC.

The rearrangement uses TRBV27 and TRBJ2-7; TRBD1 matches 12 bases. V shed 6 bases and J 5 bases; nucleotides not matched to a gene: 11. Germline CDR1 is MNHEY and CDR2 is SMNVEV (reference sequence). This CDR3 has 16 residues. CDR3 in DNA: TGTGCCAGCAGAAAACCGGGACAGGGGGCGCGGGACGAGCAGTACTTC. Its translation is CASRKPGQGARDEQYF.

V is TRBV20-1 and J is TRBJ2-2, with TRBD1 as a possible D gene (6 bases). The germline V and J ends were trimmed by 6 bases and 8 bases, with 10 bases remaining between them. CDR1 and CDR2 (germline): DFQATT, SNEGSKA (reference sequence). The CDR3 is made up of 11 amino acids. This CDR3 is CSARTVGELFF. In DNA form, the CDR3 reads TGCAGTGCCCGGACAGTTGGGGAGCTGTTTTTT.

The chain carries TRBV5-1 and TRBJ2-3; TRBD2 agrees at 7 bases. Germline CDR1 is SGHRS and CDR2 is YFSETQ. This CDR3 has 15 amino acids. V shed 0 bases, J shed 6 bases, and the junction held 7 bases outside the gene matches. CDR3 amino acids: CASSLGGRGADTQYF. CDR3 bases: TGCGCCAGCAGCTTGGGCGGGAGAGGGGCGGATACGCAGTATTTT.

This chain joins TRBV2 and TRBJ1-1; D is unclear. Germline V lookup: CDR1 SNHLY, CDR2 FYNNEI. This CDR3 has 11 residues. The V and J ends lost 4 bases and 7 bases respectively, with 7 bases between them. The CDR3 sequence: CASSVLVEAFF. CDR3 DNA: TGTGCCAGCAGTGTTTTAGTTGAAGCTTTCTTT.

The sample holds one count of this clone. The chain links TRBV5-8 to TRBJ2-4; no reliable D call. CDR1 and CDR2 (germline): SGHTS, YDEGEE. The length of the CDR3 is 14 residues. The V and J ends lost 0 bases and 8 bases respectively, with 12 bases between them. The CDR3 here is CASSLGTASDIQYF. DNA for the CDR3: TGTGCCAGCAGCTTGGGCACCGCCAGCGACATTCAGTACTTC. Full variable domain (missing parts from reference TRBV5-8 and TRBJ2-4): EAGVTQSPTHLIKTRGQQATLRCSPISGHTSVYWYQQALGLGLQFLLWYDEGEERNRGNFPPRFSGRQFPNYSSELNVNALELEDSALYLCASSLGTASDIQYFGAGTRLSVL.

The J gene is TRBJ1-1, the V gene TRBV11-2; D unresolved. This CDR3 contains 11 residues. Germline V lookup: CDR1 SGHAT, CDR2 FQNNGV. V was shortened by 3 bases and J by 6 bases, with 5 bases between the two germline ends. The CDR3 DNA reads TGTGCCAGCAGCTTGACTTCTGAAGCTTTCTTT. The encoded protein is CASSLTSEAFF.

The CDR3 is CASSEGRVTQYF. CDR3 sequence (DNA): TGTGCCAGCAGTGAGGGGAGGGTTACGCAGTATTTT. The chain employs TRBV6-1 and TRBJ2-3; TRBD2 agrees at 7 bases. This CDR3 has 12 residues. Trimming at V came to 3 bases and at J to 8 bases, leaving 2 bases not matched to a gene. Germline V lookup: CDR1 MNHNS, CDR2 SASEGT.

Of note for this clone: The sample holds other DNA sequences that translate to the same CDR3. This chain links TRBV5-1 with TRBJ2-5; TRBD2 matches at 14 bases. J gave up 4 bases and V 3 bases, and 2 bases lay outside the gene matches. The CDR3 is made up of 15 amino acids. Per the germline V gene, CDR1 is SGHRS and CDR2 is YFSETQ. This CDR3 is CASSSGLAGGETQYF. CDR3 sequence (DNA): TGCGCCAGCAGCTCTGGACTAGCGGGGGGAGAGACCCAGTACTTC.

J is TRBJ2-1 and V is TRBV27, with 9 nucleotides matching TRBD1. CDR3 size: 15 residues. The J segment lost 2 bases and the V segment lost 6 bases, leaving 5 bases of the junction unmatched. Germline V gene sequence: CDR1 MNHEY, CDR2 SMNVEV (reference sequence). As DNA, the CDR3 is TGTGCCAGCAGCCCGGGGGACAGGGCCTACAATGAGCAGTTCTTC. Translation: CASSPGDRAYNEQFF.

CDR3 DNA: TGTGCCAGCAGTGGCAGTCTGCCAAATCAGCCCCAGCATTTT. Translated, it gives CASSGSLPNQPQHF. V gene TRBV2 combines with J gene TRBJ1-5; D unresolved. Trimming removed 4 bases at V and 4 bases at J, with 11 bases between. The germline gives CDR1 SNHLY, CDR2 FYNNEI. CDR3 size: 14 residues. Together with reference TRBV2 and TRBJ1-5, the CDR3 gives the full variable domain: EPEVTQTPSHQVTQMGQEVILRCVPISNHLYFYWYRQILGQKVEFLVSFYNNEISEKSEIFDDQFSVERPDGSNFTLKIRSTKLEDSAMYFCASSGSLPNQPQHFGDGTRLSIL.

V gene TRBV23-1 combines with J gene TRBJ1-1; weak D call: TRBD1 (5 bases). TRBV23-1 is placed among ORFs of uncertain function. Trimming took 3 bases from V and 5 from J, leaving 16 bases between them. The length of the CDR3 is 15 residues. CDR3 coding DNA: TGCGCCAGCAGTCAGACGGCGGGACTTGGAACTGAAGCTTTCTTT. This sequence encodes CASSQTAGLGTEAFF.

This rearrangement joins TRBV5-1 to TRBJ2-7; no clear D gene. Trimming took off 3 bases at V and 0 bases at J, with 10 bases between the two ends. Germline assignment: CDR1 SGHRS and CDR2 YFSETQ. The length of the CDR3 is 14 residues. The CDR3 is CASSSLGISYEQYF. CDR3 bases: TGCGCCAGCAGCTCCTTGGGGATCTCCTACGAGCAGTACTTC.

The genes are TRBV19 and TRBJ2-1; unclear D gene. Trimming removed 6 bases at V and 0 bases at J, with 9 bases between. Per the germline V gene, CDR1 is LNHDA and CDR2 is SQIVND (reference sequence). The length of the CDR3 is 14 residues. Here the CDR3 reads CASSDSVSYNEQFF. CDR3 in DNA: TGTGCCAGTAGCGACTCGGTCTCCTACAATGAGCAGTTCTTC.